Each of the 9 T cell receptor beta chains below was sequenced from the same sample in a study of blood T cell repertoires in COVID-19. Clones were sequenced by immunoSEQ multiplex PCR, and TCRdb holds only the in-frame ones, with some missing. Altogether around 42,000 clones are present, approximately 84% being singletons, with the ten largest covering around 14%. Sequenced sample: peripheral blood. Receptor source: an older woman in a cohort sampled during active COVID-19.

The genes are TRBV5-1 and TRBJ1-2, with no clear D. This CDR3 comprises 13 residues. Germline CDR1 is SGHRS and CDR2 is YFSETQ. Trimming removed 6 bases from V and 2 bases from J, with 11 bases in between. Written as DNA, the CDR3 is TGCGCCAGCACTCTGGAGGGAAACTATGGCTACACCTTC. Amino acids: CASTLEGNYGYTF.

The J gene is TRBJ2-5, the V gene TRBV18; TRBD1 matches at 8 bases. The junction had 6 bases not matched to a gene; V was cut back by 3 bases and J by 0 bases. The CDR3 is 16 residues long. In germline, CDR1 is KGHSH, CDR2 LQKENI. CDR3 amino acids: CASSPGTGTYQETQYF. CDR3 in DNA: TGTGCCAGCTCACCTGGGACAGGAACCTACCAAGAGACCCAGTACTTC.

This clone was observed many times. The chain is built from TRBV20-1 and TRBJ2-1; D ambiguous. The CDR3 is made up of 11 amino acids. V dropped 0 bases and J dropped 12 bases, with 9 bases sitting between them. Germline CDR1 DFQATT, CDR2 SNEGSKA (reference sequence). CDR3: CSARELPGQFF. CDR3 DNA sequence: TGCAGTGCTAGAGAGTTACCGGGGCAGTTCTTC.

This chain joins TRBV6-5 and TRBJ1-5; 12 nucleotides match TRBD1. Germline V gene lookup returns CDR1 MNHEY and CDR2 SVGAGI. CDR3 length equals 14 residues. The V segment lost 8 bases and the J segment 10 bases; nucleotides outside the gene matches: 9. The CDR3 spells CASVPGQGANPQHF. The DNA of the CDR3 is TGTGCCAGCGTCCCGGGACAGGGGGCAAATCCCCAGCATTTT.

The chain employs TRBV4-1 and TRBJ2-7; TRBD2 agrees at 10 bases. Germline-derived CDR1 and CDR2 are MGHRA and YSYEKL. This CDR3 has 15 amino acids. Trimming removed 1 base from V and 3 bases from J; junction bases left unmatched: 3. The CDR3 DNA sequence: TGCGCCAGCAGCCAAGGCCCTAGCGGGAGCTACGAGCAGTACTTC. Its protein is CASSQGPSGSYEQYF.

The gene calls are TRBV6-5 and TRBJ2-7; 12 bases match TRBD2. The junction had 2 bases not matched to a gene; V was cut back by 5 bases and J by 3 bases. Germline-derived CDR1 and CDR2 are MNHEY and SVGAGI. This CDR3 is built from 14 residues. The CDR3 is CASSRLAGVYEQYF. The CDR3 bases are TGTGCCAGCAGTCGACTAGCGGGAGTCTACGAGCAGTACTTC.

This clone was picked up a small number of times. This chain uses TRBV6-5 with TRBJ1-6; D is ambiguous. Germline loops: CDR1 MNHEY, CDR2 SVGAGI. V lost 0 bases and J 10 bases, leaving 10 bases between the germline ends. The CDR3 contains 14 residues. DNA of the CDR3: TGTGCCAGCAGTTACTCGAGGGAATCCTCACCCCTCCACTTT. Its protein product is CASSYSRESSPLHF.

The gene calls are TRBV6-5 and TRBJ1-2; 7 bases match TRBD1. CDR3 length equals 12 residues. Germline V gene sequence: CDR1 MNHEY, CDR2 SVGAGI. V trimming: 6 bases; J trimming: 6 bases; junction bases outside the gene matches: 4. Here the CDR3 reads CASRVGQDGYTF. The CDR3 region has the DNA TGTGCCAGCAGGGTTGGACAGGATGGCTACACCTTC.

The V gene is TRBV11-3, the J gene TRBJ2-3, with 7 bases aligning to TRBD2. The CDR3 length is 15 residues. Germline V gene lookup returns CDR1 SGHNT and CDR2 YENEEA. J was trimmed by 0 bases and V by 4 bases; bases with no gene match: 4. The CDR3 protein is CASSSSGMSTDTQYF. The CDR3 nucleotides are TGTGCCAGCAGCTCCAGCGGGATGAGCACAGATACGCAGTATTTT.